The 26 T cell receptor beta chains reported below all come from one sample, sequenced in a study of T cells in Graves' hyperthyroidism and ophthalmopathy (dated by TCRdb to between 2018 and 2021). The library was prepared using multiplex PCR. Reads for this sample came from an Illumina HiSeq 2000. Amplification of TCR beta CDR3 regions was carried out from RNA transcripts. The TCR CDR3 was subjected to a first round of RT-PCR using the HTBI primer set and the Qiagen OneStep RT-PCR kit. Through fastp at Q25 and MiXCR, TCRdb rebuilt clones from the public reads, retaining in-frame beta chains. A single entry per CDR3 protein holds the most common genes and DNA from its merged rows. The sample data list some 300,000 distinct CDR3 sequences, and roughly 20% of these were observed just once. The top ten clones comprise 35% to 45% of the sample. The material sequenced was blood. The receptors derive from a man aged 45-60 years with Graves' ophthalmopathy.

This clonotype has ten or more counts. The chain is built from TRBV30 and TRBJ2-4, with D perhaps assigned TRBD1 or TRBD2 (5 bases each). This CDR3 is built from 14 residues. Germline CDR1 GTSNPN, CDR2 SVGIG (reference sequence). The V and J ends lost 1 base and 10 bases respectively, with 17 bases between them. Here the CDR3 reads CAWSGSGTLRIQYF. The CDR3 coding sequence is TGTGCCTGGAGTGGGTCCGGGACCTTAAGGATTCAGTACTTC. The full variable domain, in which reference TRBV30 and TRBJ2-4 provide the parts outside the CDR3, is SQTIHQWPATLVQPVGSPLSLECTVEGTSNPNLYWYRQAAGRGLQLLFYSVGIGQISSEVPQNLSASRPQDRQFILSSKKLLLSDSGFYLCAWSGSGTLRIQYFGAGTRLSVL.

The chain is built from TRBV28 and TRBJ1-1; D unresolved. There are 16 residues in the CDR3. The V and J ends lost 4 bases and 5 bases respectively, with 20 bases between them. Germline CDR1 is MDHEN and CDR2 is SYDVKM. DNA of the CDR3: TGTGCCAGCAGTTACCCCCGGGCTGAAGGATGGACTGAAGCTTTCTTT. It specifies CASSYPRAEGWTEAFF. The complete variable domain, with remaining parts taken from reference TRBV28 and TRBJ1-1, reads DVKVTQSSRYLVKRTGEKVFLECVQDMDHENMFWYRQDPGLGLRLIYFSYDVKMKEKGDIPEGYSVSREKKERFSLILESASTNQTSMYLCASSYPRAEGWTEAFFGQGTRLTVV.

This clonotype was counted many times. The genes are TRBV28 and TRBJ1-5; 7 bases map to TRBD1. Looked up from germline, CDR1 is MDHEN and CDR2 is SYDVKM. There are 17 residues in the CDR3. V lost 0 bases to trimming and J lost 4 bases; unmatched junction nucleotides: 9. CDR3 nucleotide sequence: TGTGCCAGCAGTTTATGGGTACAGGGACAGATAAATCAGCCCCAGCATTTT. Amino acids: CASSLWVQGQINQPQHF.

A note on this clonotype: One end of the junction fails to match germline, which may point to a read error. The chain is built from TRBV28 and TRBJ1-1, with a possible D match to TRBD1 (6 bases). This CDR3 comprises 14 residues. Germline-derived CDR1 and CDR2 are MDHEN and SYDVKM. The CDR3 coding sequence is TGTGCCAGCGGTTTTGGGGGCGGGAACACTGGAGCTTTCTTT. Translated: CASGFGGGNTGAFF.

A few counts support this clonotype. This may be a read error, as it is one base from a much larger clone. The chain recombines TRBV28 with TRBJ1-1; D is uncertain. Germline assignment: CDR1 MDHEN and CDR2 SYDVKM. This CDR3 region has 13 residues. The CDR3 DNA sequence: TGTGCCAGCAGTACTACTCAGGTTACTGAAGCTTCCTTT. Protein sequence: CASSTTQVTEASF.

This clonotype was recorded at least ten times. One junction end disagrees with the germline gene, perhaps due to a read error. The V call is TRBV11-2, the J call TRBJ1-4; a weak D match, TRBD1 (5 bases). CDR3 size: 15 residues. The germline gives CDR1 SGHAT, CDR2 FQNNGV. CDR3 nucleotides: TGTGCCAGCAGCTCCCTACGGGACGGATTTGAAAAGCTGTTTTTT. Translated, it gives CASSSLRDGFEKLFF.

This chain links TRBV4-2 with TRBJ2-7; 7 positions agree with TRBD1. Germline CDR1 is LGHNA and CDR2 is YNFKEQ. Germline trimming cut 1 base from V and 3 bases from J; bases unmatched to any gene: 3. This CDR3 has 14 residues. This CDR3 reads CASSQGTGDYEQYF. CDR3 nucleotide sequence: TGTGCCAGCAGCCAAGGGACAGGAGACTACGAGCAGTACTTC.

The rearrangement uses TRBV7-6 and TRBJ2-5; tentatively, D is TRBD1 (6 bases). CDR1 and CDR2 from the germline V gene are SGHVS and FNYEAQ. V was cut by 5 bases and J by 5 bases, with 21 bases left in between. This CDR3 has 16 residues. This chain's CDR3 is CASSPPGQQERETQYF. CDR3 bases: TGTGCCAGCAGCCCCCCGGGACAACAGGAGAGGGAGACCCAGTACTTC.

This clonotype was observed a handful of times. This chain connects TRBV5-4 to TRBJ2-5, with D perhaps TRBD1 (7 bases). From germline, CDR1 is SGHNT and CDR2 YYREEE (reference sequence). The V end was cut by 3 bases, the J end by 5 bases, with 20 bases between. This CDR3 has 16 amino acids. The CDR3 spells CASSSPGGIRSETQYF. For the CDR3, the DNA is TGTGCCAGCAGCTCCCCAGGGGGGATCCGGTCGGAGACCCAGTACTTC.

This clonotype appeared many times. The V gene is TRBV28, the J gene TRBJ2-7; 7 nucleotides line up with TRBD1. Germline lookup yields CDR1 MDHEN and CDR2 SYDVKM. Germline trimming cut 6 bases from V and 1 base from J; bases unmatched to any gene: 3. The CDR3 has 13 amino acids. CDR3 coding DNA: TGTGCCAGCAGCTCAGGGGGTTCCTACGAGCAGTACTTC. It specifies CASSSGGSYEQYF.

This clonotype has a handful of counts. The CDR3 is CASRYSPTEGYTF. CDR3 nucleotide sequence: TGCGCCAGCAGATACAGCCCGACGGAGGGCTACACCTTC. The chain uses TRBV5-1 and TRBJ1-2; no firm D call. Germline CDR1 reads SGHRS; CDR2 reads YFSETQ. This CDR3 is 13 amino acids long. V was cut by 5 bases and J by 8 bases, with 16 bases left in between.

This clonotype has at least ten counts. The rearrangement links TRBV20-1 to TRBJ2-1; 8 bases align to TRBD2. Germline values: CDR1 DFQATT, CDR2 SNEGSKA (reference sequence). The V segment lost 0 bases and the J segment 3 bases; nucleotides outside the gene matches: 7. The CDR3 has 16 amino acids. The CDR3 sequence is CSARETATSVYNEQFF. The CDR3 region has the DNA TGCAGTGCTAGAGAGACTGCGACTAGCGTCTACAATGAGCAGTTCTTC.

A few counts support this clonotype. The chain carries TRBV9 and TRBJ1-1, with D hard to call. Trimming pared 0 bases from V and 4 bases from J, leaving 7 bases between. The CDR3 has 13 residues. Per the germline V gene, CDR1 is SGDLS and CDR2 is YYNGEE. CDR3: CASSVEQFTEAFF. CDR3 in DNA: TGTGCCAGCAGCGTAGAACAGTTCACTGAAGCTTTCTTT.

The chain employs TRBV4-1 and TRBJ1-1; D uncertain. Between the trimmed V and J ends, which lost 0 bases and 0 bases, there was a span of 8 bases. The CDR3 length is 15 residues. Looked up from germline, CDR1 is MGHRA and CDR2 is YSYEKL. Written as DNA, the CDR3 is TGCGCCAGCAGCCAAGATCGGCAGTTGAACACTGAAGCTTTCTTT. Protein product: CASSQDRQLNTEAFF.

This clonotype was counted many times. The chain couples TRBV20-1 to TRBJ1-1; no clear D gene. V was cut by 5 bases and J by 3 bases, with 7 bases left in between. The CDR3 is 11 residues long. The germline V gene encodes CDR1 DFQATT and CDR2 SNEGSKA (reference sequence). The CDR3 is CSAEDDTEAFF. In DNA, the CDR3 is TGCAGTGCTGAGGACGACACTGAAGCTTTCTTT.

CDR3 residues: CASSELAGGLALSYNEQFF. In DNA form, the CDR3 reads TGTGCCAGCAGTGAACTAGCGGGAGGACTAGCTCTCTCCTACAATGAGCAGTTCTTC. This rearrangement joins TRBV2 to TRBJ2-1, with 11 bases matching TRBD2. The CDR3 is made up of 19 amino acids. The germline V gene has CDR1 SNHLY and CDR2 FYNNEI. V trimming: 2 bases; J trimming: 0 bases; junction bases outside the gene matches: 9.

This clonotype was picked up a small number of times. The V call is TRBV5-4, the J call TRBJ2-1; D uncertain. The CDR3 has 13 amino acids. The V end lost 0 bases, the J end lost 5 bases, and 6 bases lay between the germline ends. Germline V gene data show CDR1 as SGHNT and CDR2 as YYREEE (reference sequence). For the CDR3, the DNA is TGTGCCAGCAGCTTGGTAAGAGACAATGAGCAGTTCTTC. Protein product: CASSLVRDNEQFF.

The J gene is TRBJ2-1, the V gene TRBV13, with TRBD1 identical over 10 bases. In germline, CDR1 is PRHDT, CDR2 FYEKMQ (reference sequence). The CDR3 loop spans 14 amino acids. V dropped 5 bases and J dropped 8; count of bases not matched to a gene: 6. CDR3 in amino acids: CASSRTGGKDEQFF. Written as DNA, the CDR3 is TGTGCCAGCAGCCGGACAGGGGGTAAGGATGAGCAGTTCTTC.

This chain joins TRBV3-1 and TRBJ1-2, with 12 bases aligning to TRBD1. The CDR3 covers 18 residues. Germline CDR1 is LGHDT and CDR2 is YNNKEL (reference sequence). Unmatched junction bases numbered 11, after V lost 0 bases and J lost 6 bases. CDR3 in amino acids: CASSQEWGQGARDHGYTF. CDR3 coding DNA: TGTGCCAGCAGCCAAGAATGGGGACAGGGGGCGCGGGATCATGGCTACACCTTC. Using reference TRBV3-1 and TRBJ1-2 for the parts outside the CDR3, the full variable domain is DTAVSQTPKYLVTQMGNDKSIKCEQNLGHDTMYWYKQDSKKFLKIMFSYNNKELIINETVPNRFSPKSPDKAHLNLHINSLELGDSAVYFCASSQEWGQGARDHGYTFGSGTRLTVV.

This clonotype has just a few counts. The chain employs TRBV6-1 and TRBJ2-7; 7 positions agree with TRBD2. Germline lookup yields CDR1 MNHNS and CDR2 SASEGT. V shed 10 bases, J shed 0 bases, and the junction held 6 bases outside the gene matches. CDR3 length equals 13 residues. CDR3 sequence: CATAGAGSYEQYF. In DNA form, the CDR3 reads TGTGCCACGGCGGGAGCGGGCTCCTACGAGCAGTACTTC.

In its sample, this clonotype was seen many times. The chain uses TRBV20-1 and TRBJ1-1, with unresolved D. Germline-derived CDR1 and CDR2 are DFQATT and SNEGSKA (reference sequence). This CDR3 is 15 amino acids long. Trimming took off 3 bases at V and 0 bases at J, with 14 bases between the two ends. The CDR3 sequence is CSASWSQLLNTEAFF. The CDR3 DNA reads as TGCAGTGCTAGCTGGTCGCAATTACTGAACACTGAAGCTTTCTTT.

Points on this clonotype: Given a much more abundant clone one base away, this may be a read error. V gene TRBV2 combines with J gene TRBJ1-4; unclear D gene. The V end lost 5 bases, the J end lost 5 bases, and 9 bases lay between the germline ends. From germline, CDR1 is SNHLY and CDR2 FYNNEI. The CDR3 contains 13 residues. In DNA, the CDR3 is TGTGCCAGCAGTTCCGGGATGAATGAAAAACTGTTTTTT. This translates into CASSSGMNEKLFF.

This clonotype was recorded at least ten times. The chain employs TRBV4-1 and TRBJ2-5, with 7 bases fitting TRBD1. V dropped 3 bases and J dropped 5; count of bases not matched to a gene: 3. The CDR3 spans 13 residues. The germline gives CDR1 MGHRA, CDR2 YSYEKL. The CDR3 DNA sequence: TGCGCCAGCAGCCATCTACAGGGGGAGACCCAGTACTTC. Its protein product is CASSHLQGETQYF.

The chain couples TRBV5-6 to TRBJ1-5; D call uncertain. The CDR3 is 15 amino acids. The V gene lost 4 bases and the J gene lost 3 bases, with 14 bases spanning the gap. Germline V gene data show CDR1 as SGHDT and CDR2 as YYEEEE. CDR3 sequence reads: CASSLGRAINQPQHF. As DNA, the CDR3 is TGTGCCAGCAGCCTCGGGAGGGCAATCAATCAGCCCCAGCATTTT.

CDR3 in DNA: TGTGCCACCAGTGATTTATCCGGGGTCACCGGGGAGCTGTTTTTT. This encodes CATSDLSGVTGELFF. The V gene is TRBV24-1, the J gene TRBJ2-2, with a weak D call TRBD2 (5 bases). Trimming shortened V by 1 base and J by 4 bases, and 9 bases separated the two germline ends. Germline V gives CDR1 KGHDR, CDR2 SFDVKD. The CDR3 contains 15 residues.

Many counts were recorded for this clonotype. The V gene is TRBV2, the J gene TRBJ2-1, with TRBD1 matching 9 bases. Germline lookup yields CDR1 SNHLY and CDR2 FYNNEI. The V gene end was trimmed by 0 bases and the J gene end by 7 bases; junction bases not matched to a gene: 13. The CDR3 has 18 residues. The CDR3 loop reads CASSEAQETGGARNEQFF. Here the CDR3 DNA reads TGTGCCAGCAGTGAAGCGCAAGAAACAGGGGGCGCGAGGAATGAGCAGTTCTTC. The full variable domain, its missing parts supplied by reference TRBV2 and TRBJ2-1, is EPEVTQTPSHQVTQMGQEVILRCVPISNHLYFYWYRQILGQKVEFLVSFYNNEISEKSEIFDDQFSVERPDGSNFTLKIRSTKLEDSAMYFCASSEAQETGGARNEQFFGPGTRLTVL.